These 20 T cell receptor beta chains were sequenced from one sample in a study of T cell repertoires in cytomegalovirus infection. TCRdb analysed the reads with MiXCR anew, one entry per CDR3 protein. The sample comprises fewer than 400,000 distinct CDR3 sequences, around 18% of which are singletons, and approximately 8% rests with the top ten. Specimen: PBMCs. The source of these receptors is a human donor in good health (CMV status not recorded). Some clones in this sample may be carry-over from other donors' samples.

The chain links TRBV5-4 to TRBJ1-6; D uncertain. V lost 0 bases and J lost 0, with 4 bases in between. The CDR3 is 15 residues long. Germline CDR1 and CDR2: SGHNT and YYREEE (reference sequence). CDR3 sequence reads: CASSLESSYNSPLHF. The CDR3 bases are TGTGCCAGCAGCTTGGAAAGCTCCTATAATTCACCCCTCCACTTT.

The sample holds many counts of this clonotype. This chain links TRBV7-2 with TRBJ2-2; 8 bases fit TRBD2. This CDR3 contains 14 residues. CDR1 is SGHTA, CDR2 FQGNSA, per germline. Trimming took 5 bases from V and 6 from J; bases not matched to a gene: 5. The CDR3 coding sequence is TGTGCCAGCAGCGCCATCGGGGGGGCCGGGGAGCTGTTTTTT. Translation gives CASSAIGGAGELFF.

This clonotype was seen ten or more times. The chain has TRBV24-1 and TRBJ2-1, with no clear D. This CDR3 comprises 10 residues. V was pared by 9 bases and J by 10 bases, with 9 bases between. Germline V gene data show CDR1 as KGHDR and CDR2 as SFDVKD. The CDR3: CATRFVEQFF. The CDR3 DNA follows: TGTGCCACCCGTTTCGTGGAGCAGTTCTTC.

This clonotype was detected a few times. The chain combines TRBV12-5 with TRBJ1-5; D gene ambiguous. V was pared by 3 bases and J by 1 base, with 7 bases between. The germline CDR1 and CDR2 sequences are LGHNT and FRNRAP. The CDR3 spans 14 residues. This chain's CDR3 is CASGFWGSNQPQHF. CDR3 in DNA: TGTGCTAGTGGTTTTTGGGGAAGCAATCAGCCCCAGCATTTT. Full variable domain (missing parts from reference TRBV12-5 and TRBJ1-5): DARVTQTPRHKVTEMGQEVTMRCQPILGHNTVFWYRQTMMQGLELLAYFRNRAPLDDSGMPKDRFSAEMPDATLATLKIQPSEPRDSAVYFCASGFWGSNQPQHFGDGTRLSIL.

The sample holds many counts of this clonotype. The V and J genes are TRBV3-1 and TRBJ2-3; D unclear. V gave up 0 bases and J gave up 6 bases, with 10 bases separating them. The CDR3 is 14 residues long. Germline CDR1 LGHDT, CDR2 YNNKEL (reference sequence). This CDR3 is CASSQDLERDTQYF. For the CDR3, the DNA is TGTGCCAGCAGCCAAGATCTGGAGAGGGATACGCAGTATTTT.

This chain links TRBV6-5 with TRBJ2-4; the D is unclear. CDR1 MNHEY and CDR2 SVGAGI come from the germline V gene. CDR3 length equals 16 residues. Trimming removed 2 bases at V and 0 bases at J, with 11 bases between. The CDR3 DNA reads as TGTGCCAGCAGTTACCGAGATGATCTAGCCAAAAACATTCAGTACTTC. It codes for CASSYRDDLAKNIQYF.

The chain recombines TRBV27 with TRBJ1-1; D not certain. The CDR3 consists of 13 residues. The germline gives CDR1 MNHEY, CDR2 SMNVEV (reference sequence). Trimming removed 6 bases at V and 5 bases at J, with 13 bases between. The CDR3 coding sequence is TGTGCCAGCAGCGAGGGCACGGGAACTGAAGCTTTCTTT. It translates to CASSEGTGTEAFF.

This chain joins TRBV4-3 and TRBJ2-3, with TRBD1 matching 7 bases. The CDR3 has 16 residues. J lost 3 bases, V lost 0 bases, and 6 bases had no gene match. Germline loops: CDR1 LGHNA, CDR2 YSLEER. The DNA of the CDR3 is TGCGCCAGCAGCCAAGATCAAGGGGGCTGGACAGATACGCAGTATTTT. Residues: CASSQDQGGWTDTQYF.

This clonotype was recorded many times. The rearrangement joins TRBV7-6 to TRBJ2-7; 7 positions match TRBD1. CDR1 and CDR2 (germline): SGHVS, FNYEAQ. The V and J ends lost 7 bases and 2 bases, in that order; junction bases with no gene match: 11. The CDR3 has 15 amino acids. CDR3 DNA sequence: TGTGCCAGCACCTCCCGACAGGGACAAACCTACGAGCAGTACTTC. Protein sequence: CASTSRQGQTYEQYF.

This clonotype was counted at least ten times. The chain carries TRBV7-2 and TRBJ2-5; D uncertain. Germline V lookup: CDR1 SGHTA, CDR2 FQGNSA. The length of the CDR3 is 14 residues. The V end was cut by 5 bases, the J end by 6 bases, with 16 bases between. This chain's CDR3 is CASSRMGYAQTQYF. The CDR3 DNA reads TGTGCCAGCAGCCGAATGGGTTATGCGCAGACCCAGTACTTC.

There are many counts of this clonotype. V and J are TRBV7-8 and TRBJ2-7; D may be TRBD2 (5 bases). CDR1 SGHVS and CDR2 FQNEAQ come from the germline V gene. CDR3 length equals 14 residues. The ends were cut back, 0 bases at V and 4 bases at J, with 10 bases in the middle. The CDR3 sequence: CASSLAGVQYEQYF. The DNA of the CDR3 is TGTGCCAGCAGCTTAGCCGGGGTTCAATACGAGCAGTACTTC.

This clonotype came up many times. The chain has TRBV12-3 or TRBV12-4 and TRBJ2-7; 11 bases agree with TRBD2. V gave up 6 bases and J gave up 3 bases; unmatched junction bases: 7. The CDR3 contains 15 residues. The CDR3 coding sequence is TGTGCCAGCAGCGTGGGACTAGCGGTATTCTACGAGCAGTACTTC. Translation gives CASSVGLAVFYEQYF.

This clonotype has just a few counts. CDR3 in amino acids: CASSPRVRQGNTEAFF. The CDR3 DNA reads as TGTGCCAGCAGCCCCCGAGTTAGACAGGGGAACACTGAAGCTTTCTTT. The chain joins TRBV7-2 to TRBJ1-1; 7 bases fit TRBD1. CDR1 SGHTA and CDR2 FQGNSA come from the germline V gene. The CDR3 is made up of 16 amino acids. Trimming cost V 5 bases and J 1 base; bases outside gene matches: 10.

This clonotype turned up a few times. The CDR3 coding sequence is TGTGCCAGCAGCCAAGAGAGCGGGATGCGGGATGAGCAGTTCTTC. Its translation: CASSQESGMRDEQFF. This chain joins TRBV14 and TRBJ2-1; 7 nucleotides agree with TRBD2. J lost 8 bases, V lost 0 bases, and 7 bases had no gene match. Germline CDR1 is SGHDN and CDR2 is FVKESK. The CDR3 sequence is 15 residues long.

V gene TRBV20-1 combines with J gene TRBJ2-3; D remains unclear. The CDR3 is made up of 13 amino acids. Trimming removed 6 bases at V and 1 base at J, with 11 bases between. Germline-derived CDR1 and CDR2 are DFQATT and SNEGSKA (reference sequence). The CDR3 spells CSAPPPGTDTQYF. CDR3 sequence (DNA): TGCAGTGCCCCCCCTCCGGGCACAGATACGCAGTATTTT.

The CDR3 nucleotides are TGTGCCAGCAGTTACTCGACGAACACTGAAGCTTTCTTT. Translated, it gives CASSYSTNTEAFF. The J gene is TRBJ1-1, the V gene TRBV6-6, with D unclear. This CDR3 is 13 amino acids long. Germline lookup yields CDR1 MNHNY and CDR2 SVGAGI (reference sequence). Trimming shortened V by 0 bases and J by 1 base, and 3 bases separated the two germline ends.

This clonotype was seen more than once but under ten times. The gene calls are TRBV18 and TRBJ1-6; 9 bases match TRBD1. Losses at the gene ends were 3 bases for V and 7 bases for J; bases not matched to a gene: 7. The CDR3 runs to 16 residues. Germline CDR1 reads KGHSH; CDR2 reads LQKENI. This CDR3 reads CASSPFPGTGNSPLHF. The DNA of the CDR3 is TGTGCCAGCTCACCTTTTCCCGGGACAGGGAATTCACCCCTCCACTTT.

The sample holds a few counts of this clonotype. This rearrangement joins TRBV11-2 to TRBJ2-2, with D uncertain. Germline V gives CDR1 SGHAT, CDR2 FQNNGV. Trimming removed 0 bases at V and 5 bases at J, with 7 bases between. CDR3 length equals 14 residues. CDR3: CASSLDWSTGELFF. CDR3 nucleotide sequence: TGTGCCAGCAGCTTAGATTGGAGTACCGGGGAGCTGTTTTTT. The variable domain in full, with the rest retrieved from reference TRBV11-2 and TRBJ2-2, is EAGVAQSPRYKIIEKRQSVAFWCNPISGHATLYWYQQILGQGPKLLIQFQNNGVVDDSQLPKDRFSAERLKGVDSTLKIQPAKLEDSAVYLCASSLDWSTGELFFGEGSRLTVL.

This clonotype appeared a few times. The V gene is TRBV6-6, the J gene TRBJ1-5; D gene ambiguous. V lost 0 bases and J lost 7, with 10 bases in between. Germline V gene lookup returns CDR1 MNHNY and CDR2 SVGAGI (reference sequence). The CDR3 spans 14 residues. CDR3 sequence reads: CASSYSGNLQPQHF. The CDR3 coding sequence is TGTGCCAGCAGTTACTCGGGAAACTTACAGCCCCAGCATTTT.

The chain employs TRBV27 and TRBJ2-3, with D maybe TRBD2 (5 bases). The CDR3 is made up of 14 amino acids. The germline V gene encodes CDR1 MNHEY and CDR2 SMNVEV (reference sequence). V lost 3 bases, J lost 4 bases, and 11 bases lay in between. In DNA, the CDR3 is TGTGCCAGCAGTTTCAGCCTGAGGGCAGATACGCAGTATTTT. Its translation: CASSFSLRADTQYF.